Following are 30 T cell receptor beta chains from one sample sequenced in a study of blood T cell repertoires in COVID-19. The method was immunoSEQ multiplex PCR; TCRdb's version includes in-frame clones alone and lacks a portion of them. Of 220,000 or so clones listed, almost 90% were seen once; the top ten hold less than 15%. The sample consisted of PBMCs or T cells enriched from blood (not recorded which). The receptor set was obtained from a man aged 30 to 39 who had been exposed to COVID-19.

The rearrangement links TRBV7-2 to TRBJ2-3; the D is unclear. The CDR3 extends over 13 amino acids. Germline V gives CDR1 SGHTA, CDR2 FQGNSA. V gave up 0 bases and J gave up 7 bases, with 8 bases separating them. The DNA of the CDR3 is TGTGCCAGCAGCTTAGCACCCCTAAATACGCAGTATTTT. Its translation is CASSLAPLNTQYF.

The chain employs TRBV5-4 and TRBJ2-1; TRBD2 matches at 7 bases. The CDR3 is 16 residues long. CDR1 is SGHNT and CDR2 is YYREEE in the germline V gene (reference sequence). The V segment lost 3 bases and the J segment 2 bases; nucleotides outside the gene matches: 8. For the CDR3, the DNA is TGTGCCAGCAGCTCCAACCCTACTAGCGCCTACAATGAGCAGTTCTTC. It is translated as CASSSNPTSAYNEQFF.

The chain has TRBV12-3 or TRBV12-4 and TRBJ2-1; D gene uncertain. V lost 8 bases and J 10 bases, leaving 15 bases between the germline ends. The CDR3 totals 12 residues. This chain's CDR3 is CASSTTKREQFF. CDR3 bases: TGTGCCAGCTCCACCACCAAGAGGGAGCAGTTCTTC.

This chain links TRBV19 with TRBJ1-2; weak D call: TRBD1 (5 bases). Germline lookup yields CDR1 LNHDA and CDR2 SQIVND (reference sequence). The CDR3 contains 14 residues. V lost 6 bases and J 0 bases, leaving 11 bases between the germline ends. Written as DNA, the CDR3 is TGTGCCAGTAGATTGACAGAACCTAACTATGGCTACACCTTC. This codes for CASRLTEPNYGYTF.

This clone appeared a few times. V gene TRBV6-5 combines with J gene TRBJ2-1; D not resolved. The germline V and J ends were trimmed by 7 bases and 3 bases, with 13 bases remaining between them. This CDR3 region has 14 residues. The V gene's germline CDR1 is MNHEY and CDR2 SVGAGI. The CDR3 spells CASTPRKYYNEQFF. DNA for the CDR3: TGTGCCAGCACCCCCAGAAAATACTACAATGAGCAGTTCTTC.

V gene TRBV13 combines with J gene TRBJ2-3; possible D gene TRBD2, 7 bases. The CDR3 contains 16 residues. The germline V gene has CDR1 PRHDT and CDR2 FYEKMQ (reference sequence). Trimming took 5 bases from V and 2 from J, leaving 17 bases between them. The CDR3 region is CASSPSRGASTDTQYF. The CDR3 DNA reads TGTGCCAGCAGCCCGTCCCGGGGGGCTTCCACAGATACGCAGTATTTT.

V gene TRBV21-1 combines with J gene TRBJ1-6; TRBD1 is the table's D call, not checked against the DNA. TRBV21-1 is assigned pseudogene status. The CDR3 sequence is 13 residues long. CDR3 in DNA: TGTGCCAGTGAGGACAGAAATAATTCACCCCTCCACTTT. This gives the protein CASEDRNNSPLHF.

The gene calls are TRBV5-4 and TRBJ2-7, with 9 nucleotides matching TRBD1. The CDR3 totals 14 residues. CDR1 and CDR2 from the germline V gene are SGHNT and YYREEE (reference sequence). V gave up 4 bases and J gave up 9 bases; unmatched junction bases: 11. CDR3 loop: CASSGRDRESRQYF. CDR3 nucleotide sequence: TGTGCCAGCAGCGGTAGGGACAGGGAATCTCGGCAGTACTTC. Drawing the rest from reference TRBV5-4 and TRBJ2-7, the complete variable domain is ETGVTQSPTHLIKTRGQQVTLRCSSQSGHNTVSWYQQALGQGPQFIFQYYREEENGRGNFPPRFSGLQFPNYSSELNVNALELDDSALYLCASSGRDRESRQYFGPGTRLTVT.

The rearrangement links TRBV6-5 to TRBJ2-7, with 7 bases lining up with TRBD2. V gave up 6 bases and J gave up 2 bases; unmatched junction bases: 7. Germline values: CDR1 MNHEY, CDR2 SVGAGI. The CDR3 contains 14 residues. CDR3 nucleotides: TGTGCCAGCAGATTAGCGGGCCCTACCTACGAGCAGTACTTC. Amino acid sequence: CASRLAGPTYEQYF.

V is TRBV2 and J is TRBJ2-3; 8 positions match TRBD2. Trimming took 8 bases from V and 5 from J; bases not matched to a gene: 6. The V gene's germline CDR1 is SNHLY and CDR2 FYNNEI. The CDR3 spans 13 residues. The CDR3 DNA reads TGTGCCAGCTCGGTCCGGGAGGGAGATACGCAGTATTTT. Translated: CASSVREGDTQYF.

This clone was recorded a few times. The V call is TRBV7-9, the J call TRBJ2-7; 8 nucleotides align to TRBD1. The CDR3 extends over 16 amino acids. Germline CDR1 SEHNR, CDR2 FQNEAQ (reference sequence). The J segment lost 3 bases and the V segment lost 5 bases, leaving 12 bases of the junction unmatched. The CDR3 loop is CASSDRDRTSFYEQYF. The CDR3 nucleotides are TGTGCCAGCAGCGACCGGGACAGGACATCCTTCTACGAGCAGTACTTC.

This clone was detected only once. The rearrangement uses TRBV29-1 and TRBJ1-1; TRBD1 aligns across 8 bases. The CDR3 spans 14 residues. The V segment lost 7 bases and the J segment 3 bases; nucleotides outside the gene matches: 10. Germline V gives CDR1 SQVTM, CDR2 ANQGSEA. This chain's CDR3 is CSATDRAFDTEAFF. The CDR3 DNA sequence: TGCAGCGCTACGGACAGGGCGTTTGACACTGAAGCTTTCTTT.

The chain couples TRBV7-6 to TRBJ2-3; no reliable D call. The CDR3 loop spans 13 amino acids. The V end lost 4 bases, the J end lost 1 base, and 6 bases lay between the germline ends. Per germline, CDR1 SGHVS and CDR2 FNYEAQ. The CDR3 DNA follows: TGTGCCAGCAGCTGGGCCGGCACAGATACGCAGTATTTT. It is translated as CASSWAGTDTQYF.

This sequence joins TRBV24-1 and TRBJ1-5; unclear D gene. V shed 3 bases and J shed 9 bases, with 20 bases lying between them. Germline V gene sequence: CDR1 KGHDR, CDR2 SFDVKD. The CDR3 has 16 amino acids. CDR3 bases: TGTGCCACCAGTGATCCCCGGACGGGATATATTTCGCCCCAGCATTTT. Its protein product is CATSDPRTGYISPQHF.

The genes are TRBV7-6 and TRBJ1-1, with 7 positions matching TRBD1. V was pared by 8 bases and J by 1 base, with 4 bases of the junction left unmatched. CDR1 and CDR2 (germline): SGHVS, FNYEAQ. The CDR3 consists of 13 residues. CDR3 protein: CASGAGGNTEAFF. DNA for the CDR3: TGTGCCAGCGGGGCAGGGGGGAACACTGAAGCTTTCTTT.

This clone is medium-sized (0.01 to 0.1%) within its sample. At the DNA level, this CDR3 is encoded by other sequences in the same sample as well. V gene TRBV12-3 or TRBV12-4 combines with J gene TRBJ2-1; D call uncertain. V gave up 3 bases and J gave up 7 bases, with 4 bases separating them. There are 11 residues in the CDR3. CDR3 region: CASSFLNEQFF. CDR3 bases: TGTGCCAGCAGTTTCTTGAATGAGCAGTTCTTC.

The rearrangement uses TRBV2 and TRBJ2-3, with 7 nucleotides matching TRBD2. The CDR3 is 20 residues long. Per the germline V gene, CDR1 is SNHLY and CDR2 is FYNNEI. The V gene end was trimmed by 7 bases and the J gene end by 0 bases; junction bases not matched to a gene: 22. The DNA for the CDR3 is TGTGCCAGCACTCGAACCGCCGCTCCGGGACTATACAGGAGCACAGATACGCAGTATTTT. It is translated as CASTRTAAPGLYRSTDTQYF.

The chain carries TRBV15 and TRBJ2-3, with TRBD2 as a possible D gene (6 bases). CDR3 size: 14 residues. Deletions cut 3 bases from V and 2 bases from J, with 9 bases between. Germline V gene data show CDR1 as LNHNV and CDR2 as YYDKDF (reference sequence). The CDR3 DNA follows: TGTGCCACCAGCAGGGGAGGCGTCACAGATACGCAGTATTTT. Encoded protein: CATSRGGVTDTQYF.

V is TRBV3-1 (or the pseudogene TRBV3-2) and J is TRBJ2-1; 7 bases map to TRBD1. This CDR3 has 15 residues. Looked up from germline, CDR1 is LGHDT and CDR2 is YNNKEL (reference sequence). V was clipped by 1 base and J by 4 bases; unmatched bases: 4. DNA for the CDR3: TGTGCCAGCAGCCAAGGAGGGGGCCTTTACAATGAGCAGTTCTTC. It yields the protein CASSQGGGLYNEQFF.

This chain uses TRBV5-6 with TRBJ1-6; 7 positions match TRBD1. Germline V gene lookup returns CDR1 SGHDT and CDR2 YYEEEE. Trimming took 4 bases from V and 13 from J; bases not matched to a gene: 17. CDR3 length: 16 residues. CDR3 residues: CASSPRQGPGGPPLHF. The CDR3 nucleotides are TGTGCCAGCAGCCCCAGACAGGGACCGGGCGGTCCTCCCCTCCACTTT.

The chain has TRBV12-3 or TRBV12-4 and TRBJ1-2; 7 nucleotides agree with TRBD1. The CDR3 consists of 13 residues. The ends lost 6 bases at V and 5 bases at J; junction bases unmatched: 6. CDR3 in DNA: TGTGCCAGCAGCAACCCGGGACAGTATGGCTACACCTTC. This codes for CASSNPGQYGYTF.

This chain links TRBV18 with TRBJ2-7, with TRBD2 identical over 8 bases. Germline V CDR1 and CDR2: KGHSH, LQKENI. CDR3 length equals 14 residues. Germline trimming cut 3 bases from V and 5 bases from J; bases unmatched to any gene: 6. DNA of the CDR3: TGTGCCAGCTCACCCAGAGCGGGGGAAGACGAGCAGTACTTC. Residues: CASSPRAGEDEQYF. The full variable domain, rest sourced from reference TRBV18 and TRBJ2-7, is NAGVMQNPRHLVRRRGQEARLRCSPMKGHSHVYWYRQLPEEGLKFMVYLQKENIIDESGMPKERFSAEFPKEGPSILRIQQVVRGDSAAYFCASSPRAGEDEQYFGPGTRLTVT.

The genes are TRBV5-1 and TRBJ1-2; D ambiguous. CDR3 length equals 15 residues. Looked up from germline, CDR1 is SGHRS and CDR2 is YFSETQ. With 1 base removed from V and 6 bases from J, the gap between germline ends came to 16 bases. The CDR3 DNA is TGCGCCAGCAGCTTGAATTCCCGGGAGTTCGATGGCTACACCTTC. Amino acids: CASSLNSREFDGYTF.

This clone was seen more than once but under ten times. The CDR3 spells CASSLNRDGYTF. Here the CDR3 DNA reads TGTGCCAGCTCGCTGAACAGGGATGGCTACACCTTC. This chain connects TRBV18 to TRBJ1-2, with D maybe TRBD1 (6 bases). Trimming removed 6 bases at V and 6 bases at J, with 11 bases between. CDR1 is KGHSH, CDR2 LQKENI, per germline. This CDR3 is 12 amino acids long.

This chain joins TRBV4-2 and TRBJ2-3; TRBD2 is a possible D gene (7 bases). V dropped 2 bases and J dropped 2 bases, with 17 bases sitting between them. The CDR3 runs 17 residues. Germline CDR1 reads LGHNA; CDR2 reads YNFKEQ. The CDR3 region has the DNA TGTGCCAGCAGCCAATTGGCGGGGGCTTCCTCCACAGATACGCAGTATTTT. The encoded protein is CASSQLAGASSTDTQYF.

The chain combines TRBV6-8 with TRBJ1-2, with 9 bases lining up with TRBD1. Germline lookup yields CDR1 MNHGY and CDR2 SAAAGT. The trim removed 5 bases at V and 6 bases at J, leaving 10 bases unmatched. This CDR3 spans 15 amino acids. The CDR3 DNA sequence: TGTGCCAGCAGTAAACCGGGACAGGGAACCCATGGCTACACCTTC. It encodes CASSKPGQGTHGYTF.

The chain's CDR3 is CASSEGPGHNSGNTIYF. In nucleotides, the CDR3 is TGTGCCAGCAGCGAAGGCCCGGGACACAACTCTGGAAACACCATATATTTT. The chain uses TRBV5-4 and TRBJ1-3, with TRBD1 as a possible D gene (6 bases). Looked up from germline, CDR1 is SGHNT and CDR2 is YYREEE (reference sequence). There are 17 residues in the CDR3. Deletions cut 4 bases from V and 0 bases from J, with 17 bases between.

The J gene is TRBJ1-3, the V gene TRBV18; TRBD1 is a possible D gene (5 bases). Per germline, CDR1 KGHSH and CDR2 LQKENI. The CDR3 totals 15 residues. Trimming stripped 5 bases from V and 2 bases from J, with 13 bases between. In DNA form, the CDR3 reads TGTGCCAGCTCAGACAGCGGGGCGGCTGGAAACACCATATATTTT. Translation gives CASSDSGAAGNTIYF.

The chain carries TRBV14 and TRBJ2-5, with D possibly TRBD2 on 6 matching bases. The CDR3 loop spans 15 amino acids. The germline V gene has CDR1 SGHDN and CDR2 FVKESK. Trimming took off 0 bases at V and 6 bases at J, with 14 bases between the two ends. The CDR3: CASSQDFQSGQTQYF. The CDR3 DNA reads TGTGCCAGCAGCCAAGATTTCCAGAGCGGGCAGACCCAGTACTTC.

Here the CDR3 reads CASSHTPGTGGENTGELFF. Here the CDR3 DNA reads TGTGCCAGCAGCCATACCCCCGGGACAGGGGGAGAAAACACCGGGGAGCTGTTTTTT. The chain combines TRBV3-1 (or the pseudogene TRBV3-2) with TRBJ2-2; TRBD1 agrees at 11 bases. Germline V gives CDR1 LGHDT, CDR2 YNNKEL (reference sequence). J lost 2 bases, V lost 3 bases, and 11 bases had no gene match. The CDR3 consists of 19 residues.